In this sample, the clone carrying this T cell receptor (beta chain) turned up a few times. Its antigen is undetermined. A multiplex PCR was run with 60 Vbeta primers and 13 Jbeta primers. Assay used: immunoSEQ multiplex PCR; TCRdb lists only in-frame clones, some missing. The sample lists roughly 150,000 clones, over 50% occurring once. Germline lookup yields CDR1 SNHLY and CDR2 FYNNEI. Trimming removed 3 bases at V and 4 bases at J, with 9 bases between. The CDR3 runs 14 residues. This sample is part of a study of cytomegalovirus exposure and HLA in healthy donors. About the research overall: Unique TCRs from HLA-typed donors, 80 million to 100 million of them, were held in an early data release. Whole-study results and caveats: Later findings reportedly placed an Asian-associated ancestry cluster below the roughly 730-donor mean for N-insertions. In an earlier analysis, about 87% or about 30%: the productive usage of most TCR beta V segments.

This chain joins TRBV2 and TRBJ1-4; no firm D call. Sequencing was performed on PBMCs. The sequence came from a human donor in good health. CDR3 protein: CASSDGRGNEKLFF. The CDR3 DNA reads as TGTGCCAGCAGTGATGGGAGAGGTAATGAAAAACTGTTTTTT.